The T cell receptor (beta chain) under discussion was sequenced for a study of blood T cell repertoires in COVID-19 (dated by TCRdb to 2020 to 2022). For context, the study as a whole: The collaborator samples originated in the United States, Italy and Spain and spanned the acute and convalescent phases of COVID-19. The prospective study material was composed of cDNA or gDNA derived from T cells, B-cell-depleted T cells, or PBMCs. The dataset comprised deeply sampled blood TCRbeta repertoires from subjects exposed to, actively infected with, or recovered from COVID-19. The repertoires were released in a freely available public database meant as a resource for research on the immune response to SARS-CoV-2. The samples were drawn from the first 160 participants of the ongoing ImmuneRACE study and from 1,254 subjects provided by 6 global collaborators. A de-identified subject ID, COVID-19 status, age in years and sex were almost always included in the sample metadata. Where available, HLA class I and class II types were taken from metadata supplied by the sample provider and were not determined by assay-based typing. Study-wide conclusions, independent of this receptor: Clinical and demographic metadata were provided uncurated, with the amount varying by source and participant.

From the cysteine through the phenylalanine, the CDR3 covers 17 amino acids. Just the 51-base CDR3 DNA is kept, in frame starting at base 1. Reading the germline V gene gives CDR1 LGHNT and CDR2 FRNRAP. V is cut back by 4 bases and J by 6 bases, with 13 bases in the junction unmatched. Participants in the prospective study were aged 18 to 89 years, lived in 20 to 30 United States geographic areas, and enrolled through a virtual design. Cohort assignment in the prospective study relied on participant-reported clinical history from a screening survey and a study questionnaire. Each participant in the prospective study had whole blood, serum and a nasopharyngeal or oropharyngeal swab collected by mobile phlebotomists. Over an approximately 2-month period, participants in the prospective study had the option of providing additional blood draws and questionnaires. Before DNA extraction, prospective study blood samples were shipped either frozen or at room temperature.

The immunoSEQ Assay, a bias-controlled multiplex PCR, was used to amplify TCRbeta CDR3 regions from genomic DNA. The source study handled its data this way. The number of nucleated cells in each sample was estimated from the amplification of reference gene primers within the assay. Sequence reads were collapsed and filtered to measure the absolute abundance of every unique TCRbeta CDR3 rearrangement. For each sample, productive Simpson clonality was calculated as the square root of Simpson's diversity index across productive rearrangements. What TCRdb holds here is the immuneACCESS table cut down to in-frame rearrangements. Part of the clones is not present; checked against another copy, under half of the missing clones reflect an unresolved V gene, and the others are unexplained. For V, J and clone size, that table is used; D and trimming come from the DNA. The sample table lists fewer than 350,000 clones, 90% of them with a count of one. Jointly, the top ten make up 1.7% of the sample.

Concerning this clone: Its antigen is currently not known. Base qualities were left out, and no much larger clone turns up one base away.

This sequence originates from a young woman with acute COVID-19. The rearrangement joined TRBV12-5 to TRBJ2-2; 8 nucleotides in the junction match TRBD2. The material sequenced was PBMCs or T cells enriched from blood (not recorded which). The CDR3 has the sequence CASGSDREGHIAGELFF. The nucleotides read TGTGCTAGTGGTTCTGACCGGGAGGGCCATATCGCCGGGGAGCTGTTTTTT.